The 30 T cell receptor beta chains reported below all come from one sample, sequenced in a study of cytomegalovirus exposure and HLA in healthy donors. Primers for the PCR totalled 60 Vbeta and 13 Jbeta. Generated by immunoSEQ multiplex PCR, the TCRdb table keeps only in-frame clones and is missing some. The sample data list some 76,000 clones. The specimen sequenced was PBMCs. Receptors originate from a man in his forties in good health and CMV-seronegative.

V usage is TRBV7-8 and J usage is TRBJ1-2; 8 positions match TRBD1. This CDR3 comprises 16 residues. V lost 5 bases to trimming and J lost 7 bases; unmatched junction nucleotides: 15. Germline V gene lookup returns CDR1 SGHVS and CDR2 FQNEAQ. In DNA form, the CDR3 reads TGTGCCAGCAGCGAAGGAACGACAGGGGCTTTGGGTGGCTACACCTTC. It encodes CASSEGTTGALGGYTF.

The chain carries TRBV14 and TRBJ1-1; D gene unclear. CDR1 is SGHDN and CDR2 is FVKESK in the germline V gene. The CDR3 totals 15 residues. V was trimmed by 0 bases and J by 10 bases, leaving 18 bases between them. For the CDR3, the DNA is TGTGCCAGCAGCCAAGATTTTTCCGGAGCTGCGGGAGCTTTCTTT. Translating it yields CASSQDFSGAAGAFF.

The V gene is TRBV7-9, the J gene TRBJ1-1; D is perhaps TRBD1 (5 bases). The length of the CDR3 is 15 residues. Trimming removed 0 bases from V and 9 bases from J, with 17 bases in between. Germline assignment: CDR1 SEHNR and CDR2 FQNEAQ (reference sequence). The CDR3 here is CASSLAGGGELKAFF. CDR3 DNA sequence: TGTGCCAGCAGCTTAGCGGGCGGGGGGGAGCTTAAAGCTTTCTTT.

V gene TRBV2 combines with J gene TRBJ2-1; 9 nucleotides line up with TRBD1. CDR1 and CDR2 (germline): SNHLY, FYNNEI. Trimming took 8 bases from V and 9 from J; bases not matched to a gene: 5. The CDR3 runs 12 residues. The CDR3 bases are TGTGCCAGCCGGGACAGGGCGCTTGAGCAGTTCTTC. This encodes CASRDRALEQFF.

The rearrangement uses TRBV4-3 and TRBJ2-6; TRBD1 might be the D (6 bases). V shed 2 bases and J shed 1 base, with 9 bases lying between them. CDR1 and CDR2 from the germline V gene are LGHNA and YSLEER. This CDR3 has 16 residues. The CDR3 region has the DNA TGCGCCAGCAGCCAATACAGGGAGTCTGGGGCCAACGTCCTGACTTTC. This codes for CASSQYRESGANVLTF.

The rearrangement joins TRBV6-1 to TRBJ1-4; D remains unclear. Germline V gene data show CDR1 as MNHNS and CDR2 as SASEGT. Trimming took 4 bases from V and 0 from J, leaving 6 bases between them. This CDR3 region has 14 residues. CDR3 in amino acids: CASSVLATNEKLFF. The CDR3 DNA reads TGTGCCAGCAGTGTACTAGCAACTAATGAAAAACTGTTTTTT.

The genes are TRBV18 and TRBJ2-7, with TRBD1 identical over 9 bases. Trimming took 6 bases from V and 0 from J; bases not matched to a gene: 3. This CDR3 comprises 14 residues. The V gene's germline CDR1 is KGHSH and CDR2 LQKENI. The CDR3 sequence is CASSGQGSSYEQYF. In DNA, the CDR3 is TGTGCCAGCTCGGGACAGGGAAGCTCCTACGAGCAGTACTTC.

For the CDR3, the DNA is TGTGCCAGCAGCCGAAGACTGACTGAAGCTTTCTTT. This encodes CASSRRLTEAFF. The J gene is TRBJ1-1, the V gene TRBV5-6; no clear D. V lost 4 bases and J 5 bases, leaving 9 bases between the germline ends. The CDR3 spans 12 residues. From germline, CDR1 is SGHDT and CDR2 YYEEEE.

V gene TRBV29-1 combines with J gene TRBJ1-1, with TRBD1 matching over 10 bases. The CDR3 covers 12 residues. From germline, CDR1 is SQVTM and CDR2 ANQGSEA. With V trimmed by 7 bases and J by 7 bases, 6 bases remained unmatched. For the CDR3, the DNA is TGCAGCGGAGAGGGACAGGGGCTTGAAGCTTTCTTT. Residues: CSGEGQGLEAFF.

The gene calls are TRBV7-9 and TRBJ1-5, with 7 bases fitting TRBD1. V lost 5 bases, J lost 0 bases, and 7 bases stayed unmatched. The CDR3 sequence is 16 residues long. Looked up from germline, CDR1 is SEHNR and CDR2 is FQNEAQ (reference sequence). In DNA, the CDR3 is TGTGCCAGCAGCATGGGACAGAGATATAGCAATCAGCCCCAGCATTTT. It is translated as CASSMGQRYSNQPQHF.

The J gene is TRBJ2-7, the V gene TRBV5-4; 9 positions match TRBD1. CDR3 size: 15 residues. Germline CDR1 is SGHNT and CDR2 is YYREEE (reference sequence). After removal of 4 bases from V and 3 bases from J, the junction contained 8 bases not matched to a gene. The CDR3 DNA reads TGTGCCAGCAGCGTGGGGACAGGGAGAAACTACGAGCAGTACTTC. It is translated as CASSVGTGRNYEQYF.

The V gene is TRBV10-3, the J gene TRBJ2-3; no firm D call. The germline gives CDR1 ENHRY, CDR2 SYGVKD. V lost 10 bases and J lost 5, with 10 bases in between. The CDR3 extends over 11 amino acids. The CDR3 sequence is CASGLIDTQYF. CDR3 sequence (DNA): TGTGCCAGCGGCCTCATAGATACGCAGTATTTT.

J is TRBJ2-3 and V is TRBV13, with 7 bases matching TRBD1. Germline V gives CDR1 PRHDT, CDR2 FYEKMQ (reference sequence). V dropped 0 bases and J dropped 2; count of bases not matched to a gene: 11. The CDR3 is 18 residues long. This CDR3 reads CASSLGLTSGGYTDTQYF. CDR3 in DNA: TGTGCCAGCAGCTTAGGTTTGACGTCAGGGGGATACACAGATACGCAGTATTTT.

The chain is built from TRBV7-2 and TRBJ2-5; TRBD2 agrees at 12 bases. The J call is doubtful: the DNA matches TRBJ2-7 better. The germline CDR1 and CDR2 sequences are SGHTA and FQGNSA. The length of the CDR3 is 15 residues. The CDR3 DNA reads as TGTGCCAGCAGCGAAGGACTAGCGGGGACCTACGAGCAGTACTTC. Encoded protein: CASSEGLAGTYEQYF.

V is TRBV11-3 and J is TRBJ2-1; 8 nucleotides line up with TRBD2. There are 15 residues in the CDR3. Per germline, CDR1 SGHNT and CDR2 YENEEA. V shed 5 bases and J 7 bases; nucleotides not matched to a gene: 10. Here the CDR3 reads CASSRGGGRVNEQFF. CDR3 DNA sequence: TGTGCCAGCAGCCGCGGCGGGGGGAGAGTGAATGAGCAGTTCTTC.

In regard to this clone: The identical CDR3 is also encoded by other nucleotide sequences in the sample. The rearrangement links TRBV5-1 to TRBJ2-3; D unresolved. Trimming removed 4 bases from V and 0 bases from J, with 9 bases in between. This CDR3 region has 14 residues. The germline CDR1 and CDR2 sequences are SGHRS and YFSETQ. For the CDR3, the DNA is TGCGCCAGCAGCAGAGACTCTAGCACAGATACGCAGTATTTT. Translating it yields CASSRDSSTDTQYF.

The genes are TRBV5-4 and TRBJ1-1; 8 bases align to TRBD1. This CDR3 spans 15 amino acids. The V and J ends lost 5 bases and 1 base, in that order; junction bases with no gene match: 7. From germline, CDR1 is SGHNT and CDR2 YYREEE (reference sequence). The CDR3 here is CASSRTGRSNTEAFF. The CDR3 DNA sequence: TGTGCCAGCAGTCGGACAGGGCGATCGAACACTGAAGCTTTCTTT. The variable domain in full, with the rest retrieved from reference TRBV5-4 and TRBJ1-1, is ETGVTQSPTHLIKTRGQQVTLRCSSQSGHNTVSWYQQALGQGPQFIFQYYREEENGRGNFPPRFSGLQFPNYSSELNVNALELDDSALYLCASSRTGRSNTEAFFGQGTRLTVV.

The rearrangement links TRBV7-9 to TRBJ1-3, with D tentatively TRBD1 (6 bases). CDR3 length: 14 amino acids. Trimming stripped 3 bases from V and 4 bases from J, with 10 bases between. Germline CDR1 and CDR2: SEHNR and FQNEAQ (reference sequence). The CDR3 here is CASSFRDKGNTIYF. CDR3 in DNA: TGTGCCAGCAGCTTTAGGGACAAGGGAAACACCATATATTTT. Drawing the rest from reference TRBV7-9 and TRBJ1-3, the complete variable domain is DTGVSQNPRHKITKRGQNVTFRCDPISEHNRLYWYRQTLGQGPEFLTYFQNEAQLEKSRLLSDRFSAERPKGSFSTLEIQRTEQGDSAMYLCASSFRDKGNTIYFGEGSWLTVV.

The CDR3 here is CAWRTSGPNQPQHF. The CDR3 nucleotides are TGTGCCTGGAGAACTTCAGGCCCCAATCAGCCCCAGCATTTT. This chain uses TRBV30 with TRBJ1-5; D unresolved. CDR1 is GTSNPN and CDR2 is SVGIG in the germline V gene (reference sequence). The CDR3 consists of 14 residues. Deletions cut 3 bases from V and 3 bases from J, with 12 bases between. Based on the CDR3 plus reference TRBV30 and TRBJ1-5, the full variable domain is SQTIHQWPATLVQPVGSPLSLECTVEGTSNPNLYWYRQAAGRGLQLLFYSVGIGQISSEVPQNLSASRPQDRQFILSSKKLLLSDSGFYLCAWRTSGPNQPQHFGDGTRLSIL.

The CDR3 reads CAWSVPRLEAFF. The CDR3 bases are TGTGCCTGGAGTGTCCCCAGGCTTGAAGCTTTCTTT. The chain carries TRBV30 and TRBJ1-1; D gene uncertain. The germline V gene has CDR1 GTSNPN and CDR2 SVGIG (reference sequence). The germline V and J ends were trimmed by 0 bases and 7 bases, with 9 bases remaining between them. This CDR3 has 12 residues. The full variable domain, completed using reference TRBV30 and TRBJ1-1, is SQTIHQWPATLVQPVGSPLSLECTVEGTSNPNLYWYRQAAGRGLQLLFYSVGIGQISSEVPQNLSASRPQDRQFILSSKKLLLSDSGFYLCAWSVPRLEAFFGQGTRLTVV.

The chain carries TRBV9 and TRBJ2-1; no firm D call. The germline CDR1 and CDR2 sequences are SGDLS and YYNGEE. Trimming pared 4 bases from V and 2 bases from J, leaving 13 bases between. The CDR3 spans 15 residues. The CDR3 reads CASSPQSVAYNEQFF. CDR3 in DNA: TGTGCCAGCAGCCCCCAAAGCGTGGCCTACAATGAGCAGTTCTTC.

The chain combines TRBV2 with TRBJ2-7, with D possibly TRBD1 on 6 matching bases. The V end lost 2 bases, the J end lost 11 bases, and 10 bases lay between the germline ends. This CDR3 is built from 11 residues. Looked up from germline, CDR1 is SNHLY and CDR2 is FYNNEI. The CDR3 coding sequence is TGTGCCAGCAGTGAATGGGGACAAAAGTACTTC. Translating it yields CASSEWGQKYF.

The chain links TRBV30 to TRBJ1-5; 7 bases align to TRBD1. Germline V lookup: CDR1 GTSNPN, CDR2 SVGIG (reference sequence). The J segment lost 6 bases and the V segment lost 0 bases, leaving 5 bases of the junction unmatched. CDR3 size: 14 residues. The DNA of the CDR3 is TGTGCCTGGAGTGTTGGAACAGGGGTTCAGCCCCAGCATTTT. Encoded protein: CAWSVGTGVQPQHF.

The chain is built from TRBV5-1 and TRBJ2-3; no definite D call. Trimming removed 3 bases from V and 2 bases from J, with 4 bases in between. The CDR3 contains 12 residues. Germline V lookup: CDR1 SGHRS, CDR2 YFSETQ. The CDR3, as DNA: TGCGCCAGCAGCTACAACACAGATACGCAGTATTTT. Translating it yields CASSYNTDTQYF.

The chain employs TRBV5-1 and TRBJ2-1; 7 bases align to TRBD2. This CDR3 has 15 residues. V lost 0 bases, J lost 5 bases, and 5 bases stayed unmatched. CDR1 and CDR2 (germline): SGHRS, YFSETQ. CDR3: CASSLGLASHNEQFF. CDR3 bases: TGCGCCAGCAGCTTGGGACTAGCATCTCACAATGAGCAGTTCTTC.

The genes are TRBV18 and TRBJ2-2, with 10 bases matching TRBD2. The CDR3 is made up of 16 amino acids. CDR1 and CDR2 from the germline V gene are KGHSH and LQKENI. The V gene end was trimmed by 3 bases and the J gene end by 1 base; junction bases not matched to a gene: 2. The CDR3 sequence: CASSPRLAGNTGELFF. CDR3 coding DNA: TGTGCCAGCTCACCGAGACTAGCGGGGAACACCGGGGAGCTGTTTTTT.

The CDR3 loop is CASSQVRDNQPQHF. In DNA, the CDR3 is TGTGCCAGCTCACAGGTCAGGGACAATCAGCCCCAGCATTTT. The genes are TRBV18 and TRBJ1-5; weak D call: TRBD1 (5 bases). The CDR3 covers 14 residues. Germline loops: CDR1 KGHSH, CDR2 LQKENI. V lost 4 bases, J lost 3 bases, and 10 bases lay in between.

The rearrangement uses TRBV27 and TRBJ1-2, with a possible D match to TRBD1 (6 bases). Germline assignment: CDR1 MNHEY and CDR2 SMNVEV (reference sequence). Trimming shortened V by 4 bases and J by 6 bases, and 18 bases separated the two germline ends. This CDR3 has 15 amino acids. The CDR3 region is CASSYTGISIHGYTF. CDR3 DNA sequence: TGTGCCAGCAGTTACACAGGGATCTCTATACATGGCTACACCTTC.

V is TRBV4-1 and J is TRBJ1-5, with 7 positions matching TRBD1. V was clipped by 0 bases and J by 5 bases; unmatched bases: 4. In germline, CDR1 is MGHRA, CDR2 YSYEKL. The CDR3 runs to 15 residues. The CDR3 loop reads CASSQDQGGYQPQHF. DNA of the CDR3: TGCGCCAGCAGCCAAGACCAGGGGGGTTATCAGCCCCAGCATTTT.

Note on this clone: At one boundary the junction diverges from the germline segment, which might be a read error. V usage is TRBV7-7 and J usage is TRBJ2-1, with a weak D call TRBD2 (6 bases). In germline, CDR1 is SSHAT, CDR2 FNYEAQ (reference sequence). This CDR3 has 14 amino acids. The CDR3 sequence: CACSLFGGDNEQFF. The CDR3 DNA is TGTGCCTGCAGCTTATTTGGCGGGGACAATGAGCAGTTCTTC.